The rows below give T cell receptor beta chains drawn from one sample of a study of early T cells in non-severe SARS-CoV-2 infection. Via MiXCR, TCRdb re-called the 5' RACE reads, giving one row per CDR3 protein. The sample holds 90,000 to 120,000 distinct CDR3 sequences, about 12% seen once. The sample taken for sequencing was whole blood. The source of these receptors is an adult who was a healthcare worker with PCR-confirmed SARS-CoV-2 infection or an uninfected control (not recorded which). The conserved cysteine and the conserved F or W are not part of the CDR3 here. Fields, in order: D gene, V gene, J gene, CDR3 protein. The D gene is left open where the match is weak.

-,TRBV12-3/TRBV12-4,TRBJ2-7,ASSLGGEQY
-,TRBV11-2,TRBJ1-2,ASSLSDRPLYT
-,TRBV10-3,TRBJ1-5,AISGGSTQPQH
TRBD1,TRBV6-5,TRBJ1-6,ASSYSDREYSPLH
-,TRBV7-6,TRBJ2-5,ASSLASYQETQY
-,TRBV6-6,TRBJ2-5,ASSRFGQETQY
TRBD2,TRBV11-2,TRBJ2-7,ASSLESGGSYEQY
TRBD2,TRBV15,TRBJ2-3,ATSLLAGGGDTQY
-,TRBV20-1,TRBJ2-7,SARPGGHEQY
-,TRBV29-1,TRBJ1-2,SVANSMGFYGYT
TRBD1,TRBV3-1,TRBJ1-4,ASSQDRRGQGTNEKLF
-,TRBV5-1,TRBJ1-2,ASSPIANYGYT
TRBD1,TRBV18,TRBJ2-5,ASSRTGPETQY
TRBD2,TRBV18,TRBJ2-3,ASSRVPGQAPGTRGTDTQY
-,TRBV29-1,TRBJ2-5,SVEWGLETQY
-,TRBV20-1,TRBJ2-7,SARGFPGQSSYEQY
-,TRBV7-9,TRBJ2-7,ASSLSGSETYEQY
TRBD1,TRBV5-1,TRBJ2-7,ASNLGQPSGEQY
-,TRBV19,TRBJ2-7,ATIGPGSYEQY
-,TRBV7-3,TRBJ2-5,ASSLSGRRLETQY
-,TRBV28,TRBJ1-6,ASQTGGTPPLH
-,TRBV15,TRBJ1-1,ATSKRPPTEAF
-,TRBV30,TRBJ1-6,AWRLTGQSSYNSPLH
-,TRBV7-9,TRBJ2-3,ASSLASVTDTQY
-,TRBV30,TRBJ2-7,AWSVKVYEQY
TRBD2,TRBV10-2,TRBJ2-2,ASSDRWREGRRTGELF
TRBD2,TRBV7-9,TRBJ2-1,ASSSQAGGNEQF
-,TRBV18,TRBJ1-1,ASSPFSGNWGTEAF
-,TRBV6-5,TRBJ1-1,ASSHSDLNTEAF
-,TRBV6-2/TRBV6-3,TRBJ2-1,ASSYSGDGHEQF
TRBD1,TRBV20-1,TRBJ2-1,SARGAPGQQYNEQF
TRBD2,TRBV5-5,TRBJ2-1,ASSLAGSSYNEQF
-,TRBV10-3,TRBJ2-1,AISESNLPANEQF
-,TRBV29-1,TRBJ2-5,SVEVQGRARETQY
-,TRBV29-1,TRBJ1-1,SVGDRWPPEAF
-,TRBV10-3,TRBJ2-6,AIMDSSGANVLT
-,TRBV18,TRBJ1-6,ASSKDRLNSPLH
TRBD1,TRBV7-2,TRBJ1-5,ASSLARTGGSQPQH
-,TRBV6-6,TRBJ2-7,ASRLSGSSYEQY
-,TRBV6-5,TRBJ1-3,ASSVGNTIY
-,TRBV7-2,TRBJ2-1,ASSSDNEQF
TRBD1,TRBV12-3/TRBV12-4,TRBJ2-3,ASRGTGGPPVGQY
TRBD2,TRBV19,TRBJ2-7,ASSLLAGVYEQY